This entry concerns a single TCR beta chain. The antigen is undetermined. These data originate in a study of PD-L1 blockade in urothelial cancer. Study results and caveats: By 3 weeks, tumor-associated blood clones had expanded more in durable-benefit patients.

The repertoire was sequenced with immunoSEQ multiplex PCR; TCRdb's copy has only in-frame clones and lacks some. The sample holds fewer than 85,000 clones, less than 90% seen once. The trim removed 2 bases at V and 5 bases at J, leaving 1 base unmatched. CDR3 length: 15 amino acids. Per germline, CDR1 SGDLS and CDR2 YYNGEE. Time point meaning: pretreatment peripheral blood. Sequences were derived from PBMCs, sampled around atezolizumab (anti-PD-L1) treatment. V is TRBV9 and J is TRBJ2-1; 13 nucleotides match TRBD2. The clonotype was recovered from a woman between 70 and 85 years old with urothelial cancer. The CDR3 loop reads CASSVTSGGNNEQFF. CDR3 nucleotide sequence: TGTGCCAGCAGCGTGACTAGCGGGGGGAACAATGAGCAGTTCTTC.